A single sample is the source of the 10 T cell receptor beta chains below, sequenced in a study of T cell responses to AZD1222 COVID-19 vaccine. Sequencing used immunoSEQ multiplex PCR; TCRdb keeps in-frame clones, though not all of them. In the table there are more than 95,000 clones, over 80% of which are singletons. The material was peripheral blood, obtained on day 0 of AZD1222 vaccination. The receptors here all came from an adult in good health.

The chain joins TRBV2 to TRBJ1-5; D may be TRBD1 (5 bases). CDR1 and CDR2 from the germline V gene are SNHLY and FYNNEI. V lost 7 bases, J lost 6 bases, and 19 bases lay in between. This CDR3 is built from 15 residues. The CDR3 protein is CASNKAATRGQPQHF. CDR3 coding DNA: TGTGCCAGCAACAAGGCGGCGACTAGGGGTCAGCCCCAGCATTTT.

The V gene is TRBV6-2 or TRBV6-3, the J gene TRBJ2-4, with 11 bases matching TRBD2. The CDR3 is 21 amino acids. J lost 1 base, V lost 0 bases, and 14 bases had no gene match. CDR1 is MNHEY and CDR2 is SVGEGT in the germline V gene. CDR3 amino acids: CASSYSPRVAGGPGAKNIQYF. The DNA of the CDR3 is TGTGCCAGCAGTTACTCTCCCAGGGTAGCGGGGGGGCCTGGGGCCAAAAACATTCAGTACTTC.

The chain employs TRBV3-1 (or the pseudogene TRBV3-2) and TRBJ1-1; D is undetermined. The germline CDR1 and CDR2 sequences are LGHDT and YNNKEL (reference sequence). The V and J ends lost 1 base and 11 bases respectively, with 17 bases between them. The CDR3 covers 14 residues. CDR3: CASSQGERPSWAFF. The DNA for the CDR3 is TGTGCCAGCAGCCAAGGAGAGAGGCCGTCCTGGGCTTTCTTT.

The chain has TRBV2 and TRBJ2-1, with D perhaps TRBD2 (6 bases). CDR1 SNHLY and CDR2 FYNNEI come from the germline V gene. CDR3 size: 14 residues. V gave up 6 bases and J gave up 2 bases, with 11 bases separating them. The CDR3 sequence: CASREGSTYNEQFF. Written as DNA, the CDR3 is TGTGCCAGCAGGGAGGGGTCTACCTACAATGAGCAGTTCTTC.

The rearrangement joins TRBV19 to TRBJ1-5; 7 nucleotides agree with TRBD1. Trimming cost V 6 bases and J 4 bases; bases outside gene matches: 12. The CDR3 extends over 16 amino acids. Per the germline V gene, CDR1 is LNHDA and CDR2 is SQIVND (reference sequence). CDR3 in DNA: TGTGCCAGTAGCACGGACAGGTTGAGTCGGAATCAGCCCCAGCATTTT. This sequence encodes CASSTDRLSRNQPQHF.

V gene TRBV6-5 combines with J gene TRBJ2-5, with 10 bases aligning to TRBD1. The CDR3 totals 15 residues. Germline assignment: CDR1 MNHEY and CDR2 SVGAGI. V shed 6 bases and J 1 base; nucleotides not matched to a gene: 5. The CDR3 DNA follows: TGTGCCAGCAGCCACCGGACAGGGGGCCAAGAGACCCAGTACTTC. Translation gives CASSHRTGGQETQYF.

V usage is TRBV7-2 and J usage is TRBJ1-6; no clear D. From germline, CDR1 is SGHTA and CDR2 FQGNSA. This CDR3 is built from 14 residues. V gave up 3 bases and J gave up 12 bases, with 15 bases separating them. The DNA for the CDR3 is TGTGCCAGCAGCTTGCTTCCGGGCAATCTACCCCTCCACTTT. Its translation is CASSLLPGNLPLHF.

J is TRBJ2-1 and V is TRBV12-5; D might be TRBD1 or TRBD2, each matching 5 bases. CDR1 and CDR2 (germline): LGHNT, FRNRAP. With 6 bases removed from V and 0 bases from J, the gap between germline ends came to 12 bases. The CDR3 totals 15 residues. CDR3 amino acids: CASGPPGSSYNEQFF. CDR3 DNA sequence: TGTGCTAGTGGCCCTCCAGGGAGCTCCTACAATGAGCAGTTCTTC.

Only a few counts were recorded for this clone. The rearrangement joins TRBV16 to TRBJ1-3; D ambiguous. The V gene lost 2 bases and the J gene lost 3 bases, with 8 bases spanning the gap. Germline CDR1 KGHSY, CDR2 FQNENV. The CDR3 has 14 amino acids. The chain's CDR3 is CASSQTGVGNTIYF. The CDR3 coding sequence is TGTGCCAGCAGCCAAACGGGCGTTGGAAACACCATATATTTT. Combining the CDR3 with reference TRBV16 and TRBJ1-3 gives the whole variable domain GEEVAQTPKHLVRGEGQKAKLYCAPIKGHSYVFWYQQVLKNEFKFLISFQNENVFDETGMPKERFSAKCLPNSPCSLEIQATKLEDSAVYFCASSQTGVGNTIYFGEGSWLTVV.

This chain links TRBV6-5 with TRBJ2-1; 9 bases match TRBD1. The CDR3 consists of 16 residues. Germline lookup yields CDR1 MNHEY and CDR2 SVGAGI. V lost 0 bases, J lost 8 bases, and 8 bases stayed unmatched. CDR3 in DNA: TGTGCCAGCAGTTACTCGGGGACAGGGCCGGGTCATGAGCAGTTCTTC. Translating gives CASSYSGTGPGHEQFF.